Below are 13 T cell receptor beta chains sequenced from a single sample in a study of blood T cell repertoires in COVID-19. The method was immunoSEQ multiplex PCR; TCRdb's version includes in-frame clones alone and lacks a portion of them. Among about 400,000 clones listed, approximately 87% were seen once. The specimen sequenced was PBMCs or T cells enriched from blood (not recorded which). Receptors originate from a woman aged 25-40 years with acute COVID-19.

This chain links TRBV7-2 with TRBJ1-6; 8 bases line up with TRBD1. The V segment lost 5 bases and the J segment 14 bases; nucleotides outside the gene matches: 8. The CDR3 length is 13 residues. Germline V gene lookup returns CDR1 SGHTA and CDR2 FQGNSA. CDR3 DNA sequence: TGTGCCAGCAGCCATCAGGGGGCTAGGTCCCTCCACTTT. Amino acid sequence: CASSHQGARSLHF.

The chain couples TRBV6-5 to TRBJ2-7; TRBD1 is a possible D gene (5 bases). The CDR3 sequence is 14 residues long. Germline assignment: CDR1 MNHEY and CDR2 SVGAGI. The V end lost 5 bases, the J end lost 2 bases, and 13 bases lay between the germline ends. The CDR3 DNA sequence: TGTGCCAGCAGTCCAGGGAAAGGGCCCTACGAGCAGTACTTC. Translation: CASSPGKGPYEQYF.

V usage is TRBV11-2 and J usage is TRBJ2-7, with D perhaps TRBD1 (6 bases). Germline V lookup: CDR1 SGHAT, CDR2 FQNNGV. CDR3 length equals 15 residues. Trimming removed 2 bases at V and 6 bases at J, with 17 bases between. CDR3 residues: CASSLNLADSPEQYF. CDR3 DNA sequence: TGTGCCAGCAGCTTAAATTTGGCGGACAGCCCCGAGCAGTACTTC.

The chain joins TRBV24-1 to TRBJ1-1; D is undetermined. Trimming stripped 6 bases from V and 0 bases from J, with 4 bases between. Germline V gene sequence: CDR1 KGHDR, CDR2 SFDVKD. The CDR3 spans 12 residues. CDR3 DNA sequence: TGTGCCACCAGTAGCCTGAACACTGAAGCTTTCTTT. It encodes CATSSLNTEAFF.

The chain uses TRBV5-1 and TRBJ1-2, with 8 bases matching TRBD1. The CDR3 is 13 amino acids. Germline assignment: CDR1 SGHRS and CDR2 YFSETQ. Trimming took 4 bases from V and 6 from J; bases not matched to a gene: 5. The CDR3 sequence: CASSVTGGDGYTF. CDR3 nucleotide sequence: TGCGCCAGCAGCGTCACAGGGGGGGATGGCTACACCTTC.

The chain combines TRBV12-5 with TRBJ2-6; 8 bases line up with TRBD1. V lost 3 bases, J lost 2 bases, and 6 bases stayed unmatched. Germline CDR1 LGHNT, CDR2 FRNRAP. CDR3 length equals 17 residues. In DNA form, the CDR3 reads TGTGCTAGTGGTTTTGGTCAGGGGGCGCCTGGGGCCAACGTCCTGACTTTC. Its protein product is CASGFGQGAPGANVLTF. The full variable domain, in which reference TRBV12-5 and TRBJ2-6 provide the parts outside the CDR3, is DARVTQTPRHKVTEMGQEVTMRCQPILGHNTVFWYRQTMMQGLELLAYFRNRAPLDDSGMPKDRFSAEMPDATLATLKIQPSEPRDSAVYFCASGFGQGAPGANVLTFGAGSRLTVL.

The chain combines TRBV2 with TRBJ1-3; D is unresolved. Germline V lookup: CDR1 SNHLY, CDR2 FYNNEI. This CDR3 is built from 16 residues. V shed 4 bases and J shed 2 bases, with 15 bases lying between them. Written as DNA, the CDR3 is TGTGCCAGCAGTGTTATTGAGGGTCTAACTGGAAACACCATATATTTT. This codes for CASSVIEGLTGNTIYF.

V and J are TRBV30 and TRBJ1-5, with D possibly being TRBD1 (6 bases). Per germline, CDR1 GTSNPN and CDR2 SVGIG (reference sequence). The CDR3 has 15 residues. V was trimmed by 0 bases and J by 4 bases, leaving 13 bases between them. DNA of the CDR3: TGTGCCTGGAGTGTACAGGGACGGAATAATCAGCCCCAGCATTTT. Translating it yields CAWSVQGRNNQPQHF.

The CDR3 spells CASTTGPFHEQYF. The CDR3 DNA is TGCGCCAGCACGACAGGACCCTTCCACGAGCAGTACTTC. The rearrangement links TRBV23-1 to TRBJ2-7; tentatively, D is TRBD1 (6 bases). TRBV23-1 is assigned to the ORF class and has an uncertain function. V was pared by 7 bases and J by 5 bases, with 15 bases between. The CDR3 runs to 13 residues.

The chain combines TRBV29-1 with TRBJ1-2, with D possibly being TRBD1 (6 bases). V lost 2 bases, J lost 5 bases, and 12 bases lay in between. Germline V gene data show CDR1 as SQVTM and CDR2 as ANQGSEA. The CDR3 spans 13 residues. CDR3 in amino acids: CSVERGSSYGYTF. CDR3 bases: TGCAGCGTTGAAAGGGGGTCCTCTTATGGCTACACCTTC.

This rearrangement joins TRBV5-1 to TRBJ2-2, with D possibly TRBD1 on 5 matching bases. From germline, CDR1 is SGHRS and CDR2 YFSETQ. This CDR3 is 16 amino acids long. V lost 4 bases and J lost 6, with 19 bases in between. CDR3 sequence reads: CASSRNPGLGAGELFF. Here the CDR3 DNA reads TGCGCCAGCAGCCGGAATCCGGGCCTAGGGGCCGGGGAGCTGTTTTTT. The full variable domain, its missing parts supplied by reference TRBV5-1 and TRBJ2-2, is KAGVTQTPRYLIKTRGQQVTLSCSPISGHRSVSWYQQTPGQGLQFLFEYFSETQRNKGNFPGRFSGRQFSNSRSEMNVSTLELGDSALYLCASSRNPGLGAGELFFGEGSRLTVL.

This clone was seen more than once but under ten times. V is TRBV24-1 and J is TRBJ2-2; TRBD1 matches 10 bases. V lost 8 bases and J lost 3; bases outside the gene matches: 2. The CDR3 loop spans 14 amino acids. The germline V gene has CDR1 KGHDR and CDR2 SFDVKD. CDR3 nucleotides: TGTGCCACCACGGACAGGGGGGACACCGGGGAGCTGTTTTTT. It is translated as CATTDRGDTGELFF.

About this clone: This CDR3 is also generated by other DNA sequences in the sample. The J gene is TRBJ1-1, the V gene TRBV6-5; D is ambiguous. V gave up 6 bases and J gave up 5 bases, with 7 bases separating them. Germline CDR1 is MNHEY and CDR2 is SVGAGI. The CDR3 loop spans 11 amino acids. The CDR3 loop reads CASRGGTEAFF. The CDR3 region has the DNA TGTGCCAGCAGGGGCGGGACTGAAGCTTTCTTT.